Listed below are T cell receptor beta chains from one sample, sequenced in a study of blood T cell repertoires in COVID-19. Sequenced by immunoSEQ multiplex PCR; TCRdb stores in-frame clones only, minus some. This repertoire shows 250,000 to 300,000 clones, roughly 91% found once; its top ten account for roughly 1.8%. Sequences were obtained from PBMCs or T cells enriched from blood (not recorded which). These receptors all stem from a woman in her sixties or seventies who had recovered from COVID-19. Both conserved end residues are part of each CDR3. D genes are given only for firm matches.

TGTGCCAGCAGTTCCCCTGCTAGCGGGGCTTGGACCCAGTACTTC	CASSSPASGAWTQYF	TRBJ2-5	TRBD2	TRBV28
TGCAGTGCTCGCGAAAACATTCAGTACTTC	CSARENIQYF	TRBJ2-4	-	TRBV20-1
TGTGCCATCAGTGGTAGACTCGCCGTAGTTAGCGACCTATACAATGAGCAGTTCTTC	CAISGRLAVVSDLYNEQFF	TRBJ2-1	-	TRBV10-3
TGTGCCAGCAGTTTCGGCGGGAGGAGGACAGATACGCAGTATTTT	CASSFGGRRTDTQYF	TRBJ2-3	TRBD2	TRBV27
TGTGCCAGCAGGCAGGGGAGTTGGGACACTGAAGCTTTCTTT	CASRQGSWDTEAFF	TRBJ1-1	-	TRBV6-5
TGTGCCAGCAGTCGGGACAGGTTGTATGGCTACACCTTC	CASSRDRLYGYTF	TRBJ1-2	TRBD1	TRBV12-3/TRBV12-4
TGTGCCAGCGGCAACGGACAGGGGGCTTTAACAGATACGCAGTATTTT	CASGNGQGALTDTQYF	TRBJ2-3	TRBD1	TRBV7-3
TGTGCCAGCAGTGCAGGGGGCGCTTTGGAGCAGTACTTC	CASSAGGALEQYF	TRBJ2-7	TRBD1	TRBV28
TGTGCCAGTATCACGGTAAGCTCCTACGAGCAGTACTTC	CASITVSSYEQYF	TRBJ2-7	-	TRBV19
TGCGCCAGCAGCTTTGTAGGGGCGCGGGAGGGTGAAGCTTTCTTT	CASSFVGAREGEAFF	TRBJ1-1	-	TRBV5-1
TGTGCCAGCAGCTTAGGGGGGGGCGCAGGTTACGAGCAGTACTTC	CASSLGGGAGYEQYF	TRBJ2-7	-	TRBV7-9
TGTGCCAGCAGCCGCCGGGACACAGAAGAGACCCAGTACTTC	CASSRRDTEETQYF	TRBJ2-5	-	TRBV6-6
TGCAGTGCTAGTAGATCAGGGGGGAATTCACCCCTCCACTTT	CSASRSGGNSPLHF	TRBJ1-6	TRBD1	TRBV20-1
TGTGCCAGCTCACAGGGGCCCACTGAAGCTTTCTTT	CASSQGPTEAFF	TRBJ1-1	-	TRBV18
TGCGCCAGCAGCTCCTCCGGGACAGGGGAAAAACTGTTTTTT	CASSSSGTGEKLFF	TRBJ1-4	TRBD1	TRBV5-1
TGTGCCAGCTCACCAGGGGGACTGCTATACGAGCAGTACTTC	CASSPGGLLYEQYF	TRBJ2-7	-	TRBV18
TGTGCCAGCAGCTTCGGATTCGCGGCGGGAGGGAAAGCTACTTACAATGAGCAGTTCTTC	CASSFGFAAGGKATYNEQFF	TRBJ2-1	TRBD2	TRBV11-3
TGTGCCAGCAGTTTAGTGGGCCAGTTCTTCTACGAGCAGTACTTC	CASSLVGQFFYEQYF	TRBJ2-7	-	TRBV28
TGTGCCAGTAGTTCCTGGACAGGGGGAAATTCACCCCTCCACTTT	CASSSWTGGNSPLHF	TRBJ1-6	TRBD1	TRBV19
TGTGCCTGGAGTATGAGACAGGGGCTGGCGTGGGAGCAGTACTTC	CAWSMRQGLAWEQYF	TRBJ2-7	TRBD1	TRBV30
TGTGCCAGCAGCGTAGACAGTTTTCAGACCCAGTACTTC	CASSVDSFQTQYF	TRBJ2-5	-	TRBV2
TGTGCAAGTCGCTCGTATACCGGGACTAGCTTCTACGAGCAGTACTTC	CASRSYTGTSFYEQYF	TRBJ2-7	-	TRBV12-2
TGTGCCAGCCTAGACGGTGCAACTAATGAAAAACTGTTTTTT	CASLDGATNEKLFF	TRBJ1-4	-	TRBV28
TGTGCCACCAGTGATCCCGCGGGAGAGGGGACAGATACGCAGTATTTT	CATSDPAGEGTDTQYF	TRBJ2-3	TRBD2	TRBV24-1
TGTGCCAGCAGTTTTGAGTTTTCTGGAAACACCATATATTTT	CASSFEFSGNTIYF	TRBJ1-3	-	TRBV28
TGTGCCAGCAGCCAAGAACGGGGGACCTATGGCTACACCTTC	CASSQERGTYGYTF	TRBJ1-2	-	TRBV14
TGTGCCAGCAGCGGAGGGGAGACCCAGTACTTC	CASSGGETQYF	TRBJ2-5	-	TRBV11-2
TGCAGCGCAAGACAGGGGGCGTCGTACGAGCAGTACTTC	CSARQGASYEQYF	TRBJ2-7	TRBD1	TRBV29-1